This T cell receptor (beta chain) stems from a study of OX40 agonist ivuxolimab in advanced cancers. General study findings and limits: At doses 0.1 to 3.0 mg/kg, CD4+ and CD8+ clones expanded.

Worth noting for this clone: Its antigen is currently unknown.

Trimming pared 0 bases from V and 1 base from J, leaving 7 bases between. Per the germline V gene, CDR1 is SGHRS and CDR2 is YFSETQ. The CDR3 is made up of 14 amino acids. Method: immunoSEQ multiplex PCR; TCRdb's copy keeps in-frame clones and lacks some. The sample lists fewer than 55,000 clones; about 80% were seen once. The receptor was derived from an adult with an advanced solid tumor such as melanoma, head and neck, liver or kidney cancer. The sample consisted of CD4+ or CD8+ T cells sorted from blood, taken in a trial of the OX40 agonist ivuxolimab. The chain joins TRBV5-1 to TRBJ1-1; D is unclear. CDR3 coding DNA: TGCGCCAGCAGCTTGGCACAGCAGAACACTGAAGCTTTCTTT. This translates into CASSLAQQNTEAFF.